This T cell receptor beta chain comes out of a study of shared clonotypes between healthy human individuals. CD45RO-negative CD8 cells positively selected for CCR7 made up the naive population, which excluded terminally differentiated effector memory CD45RA+ cells. CDR1 and CDR2 (germline): MDHEN, SYDVKM. The CDR3 covers 17 residues. V was clipped by 6 bases and J by 3 bases; unmatched bases: 11. The repertoire was sequenced with immunoSEQ multiplex PCR; TCRdb's copy has only in-frame clones and lacks some. Counted here are 700,000 to 950,000 clones, 96% occurring once; the ten biggest clones make up less than 0.25%.

The chain employs TRBV28 and TRBJ2-7; the match to TRBD2 covers 13 bases. Sequencing input: naive CD8+ T cells sorted from blood. The receptor was derived from a young man in good health. This CDR3 reads CASSHGLAGARYYEQYF. DNA of the CDR3: TGTGCCAGCAGCCACGGACTAGCGGGAGCCCGCTACTACGAGCAGTACTTC.